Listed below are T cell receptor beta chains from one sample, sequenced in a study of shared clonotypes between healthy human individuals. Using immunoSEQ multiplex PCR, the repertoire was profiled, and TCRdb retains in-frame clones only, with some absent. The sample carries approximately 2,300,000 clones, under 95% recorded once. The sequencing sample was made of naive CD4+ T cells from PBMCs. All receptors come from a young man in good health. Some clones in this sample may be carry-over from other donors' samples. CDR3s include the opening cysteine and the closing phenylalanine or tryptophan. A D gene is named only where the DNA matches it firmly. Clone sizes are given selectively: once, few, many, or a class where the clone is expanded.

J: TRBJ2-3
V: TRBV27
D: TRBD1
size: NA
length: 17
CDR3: CASSPTQDRARTDTQYF
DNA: TGTGCCAGCAGTCCCACTCAAGACAGGGCCCGAACAGATACGCAGTATTTT

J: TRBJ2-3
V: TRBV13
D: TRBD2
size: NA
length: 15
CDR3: CASSLPGGPGDTQYF
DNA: TGTGCCAGCAGCTTACCGGGAGGGCCTGGAGATACGCAGTATTTT

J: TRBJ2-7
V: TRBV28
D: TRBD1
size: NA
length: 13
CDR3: CASRRDRGYEQYF
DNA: TGTGCCAGCAGGCGGGACAGGGGATACGAGCAGTACTTC

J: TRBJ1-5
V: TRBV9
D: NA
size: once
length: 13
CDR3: CASSTDSNQPQHF
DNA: TGTGCCAGCAGCACAGACAGCAATCAGCCCCAGCATTTT

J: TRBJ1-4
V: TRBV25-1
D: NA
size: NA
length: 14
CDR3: CASSEIGVNEKLFF
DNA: TGTGCCAGCAGTGAAATTGGGGTGAATGAAAAACTGTTTTTT

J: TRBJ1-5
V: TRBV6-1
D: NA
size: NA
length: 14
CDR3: CASSEAQGNQPQHF
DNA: TGTGCCAGCAGTGAAGCGCAGGGAAATCAGCCCCAGCATTTT

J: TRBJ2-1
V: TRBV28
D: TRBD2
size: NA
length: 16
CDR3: CASSLGGTNNYNEQFF
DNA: TGTGCCAGCAGTTTGGGGGGGACGAACAACTACAATGAGCAGTTCTTC

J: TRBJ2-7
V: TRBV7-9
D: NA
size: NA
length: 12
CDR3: CASSLHGGEQYF
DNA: TGTGCCAGCAGCTTACACGGGGGCGAGCAGTACTTC

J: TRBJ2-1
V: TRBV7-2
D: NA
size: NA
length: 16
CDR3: CASSLVGVVSYNEQFF
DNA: TGTGCCAGCAGCTTAGTGGGGGTGGTTAGCTACAATGAGCAGTTCTTC

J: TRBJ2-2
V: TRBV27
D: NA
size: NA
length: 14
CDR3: CASRPKANTGELFF
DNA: TGTGCCAGCCGACCTAAAGCGAACACCGGGGAGCTGTTTTTT

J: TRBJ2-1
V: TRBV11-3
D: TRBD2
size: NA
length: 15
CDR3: CASSLGLAGMDEQFF
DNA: TGTGCCAGCAGCTTAGGACTAGCGGGTATGGATGAGCAGTTCTTC

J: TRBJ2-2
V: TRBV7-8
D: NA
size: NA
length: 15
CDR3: CASSLRGSATGELFF
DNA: TGTGCCAGCAGCTTACGGGGGAGTGCCACCGGGGAGCTGTTTTTT

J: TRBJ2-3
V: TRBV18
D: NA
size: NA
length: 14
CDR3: CASSPPIYTDTQYF
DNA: TGTGCCAGCTCACCACCTATATATACAGATACGCAGTATTTT

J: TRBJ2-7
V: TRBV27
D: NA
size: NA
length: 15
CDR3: CASSLALGPLYEQYF
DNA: TGTGCCAGCAGCCTCGCCCTGGGCCCCCTCTACGAGCAGTACTTC

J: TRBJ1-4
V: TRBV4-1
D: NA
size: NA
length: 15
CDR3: CASSQGSEVNEKLFF
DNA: TGCGCCAGCAGCCAAGGTTCAGAGGTTAATGAAAAACTGTTTTTT

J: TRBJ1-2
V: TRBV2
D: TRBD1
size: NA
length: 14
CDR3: CASRLQGAVYGYTF
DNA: TGTGCCAGCAGACTGCAGGGGGCGGTCTATGGCTACACCTTC

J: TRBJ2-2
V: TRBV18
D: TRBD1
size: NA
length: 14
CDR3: CASSRQGQSRELFF
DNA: TGTGCCAGCTCACGCCAGGGACAGAGCAGGGAGCTGTTTTTT

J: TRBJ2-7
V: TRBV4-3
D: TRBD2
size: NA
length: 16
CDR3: CASSQRLREFTYEQYF
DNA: TGCGCCAGCAGCCAACGGTTGCGGGAGTTTACCTACGAGCAGTACTTC

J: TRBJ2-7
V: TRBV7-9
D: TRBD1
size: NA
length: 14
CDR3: CASSTGQGAYEQYF
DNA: TGTGCCAGCAGCACCGGACAGGGGGCCTACGAGCAGTACTTC

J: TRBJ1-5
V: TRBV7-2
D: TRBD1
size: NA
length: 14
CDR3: CASSTRTGNQPQHF
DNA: TGTGCCAGCAGCACCCGGACAGGGAATCAGCCCCAGCATTTT

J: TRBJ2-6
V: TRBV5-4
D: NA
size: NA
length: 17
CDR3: CASSLWSGTSGANVLTF
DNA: TGTGCCAGCAGCTTGTGGTCAGGGACTTCTGGGGCCAACGTCCTGACTTTC

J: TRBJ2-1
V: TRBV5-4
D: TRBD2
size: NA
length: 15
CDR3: CASSSRTSADNEQFF
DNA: TGTGCCAGCAGCTCTAGGACTAGCGCCGATAATGAGCAGTTCTTC

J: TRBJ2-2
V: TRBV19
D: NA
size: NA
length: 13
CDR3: CAAREKNTGELFF
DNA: TGTGCCGCCCGGGAGAAGAACACCGGGGAGCTGTTTTTT

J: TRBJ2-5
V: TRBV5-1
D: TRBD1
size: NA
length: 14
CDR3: CASSLDPGGETQYF
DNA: TGCGCCAGCAGCTTGGATCCAGGGGGCGAGACCCAGTACTTC

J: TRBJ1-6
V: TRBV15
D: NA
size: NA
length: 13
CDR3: CATSRLGSSPLHF
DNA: TGTGCCACCAGCAGACTCGGAAGTTCACCCCTCCACTTT

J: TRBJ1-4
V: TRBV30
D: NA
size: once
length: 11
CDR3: CAWSKTPVLFF
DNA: TGTGCCTGGAGTAAGACGCCTGTACTGTTTTTT

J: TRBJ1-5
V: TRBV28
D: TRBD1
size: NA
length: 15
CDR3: CASSLRTGGNQPQHF
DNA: TGTGCCAGCAGTTTAAGGACAGGGGGCAATCAGCCCCAGCATTTT

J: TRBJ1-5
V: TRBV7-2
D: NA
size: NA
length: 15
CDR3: CASSYQQGTNQPQHF
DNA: TGTGCCAGCAGCTACCAACAGGGCACCAATCAGCCCCAGCATTTT

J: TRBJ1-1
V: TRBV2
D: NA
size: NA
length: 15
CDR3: CASRYEMSWDLGAFF
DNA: TGTGCCAGCAGGTATGAAATGTCCTGGGACCTCGGAGCTTTCTTT

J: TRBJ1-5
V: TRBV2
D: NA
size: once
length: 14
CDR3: CASRGRRLNQPQHF
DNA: TGTGCCAGCAGGGGGCGGAGACTCAATCAGCCCCAGCATTTT

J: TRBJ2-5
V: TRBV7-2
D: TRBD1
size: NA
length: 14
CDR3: CASSADRGRETQYF
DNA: TGTGCCAGCAGCGCTGACAGGGGGCGGGAGACCCAGTACTTC

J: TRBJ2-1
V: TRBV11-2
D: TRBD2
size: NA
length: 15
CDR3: CASSFTSGLYNEQFF
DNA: TGTGCCAGCAGCTTTACTAGCGGGCTATACAATGAGCAGTTCTTC

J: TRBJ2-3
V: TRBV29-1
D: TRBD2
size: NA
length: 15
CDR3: CSVGLGLAVGDTQYF
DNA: TGCAGCGTGGGGCTGGGACTAGCGGTAGGAGATACGCAGTATTTT

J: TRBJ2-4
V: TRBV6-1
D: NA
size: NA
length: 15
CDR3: CASSASGVAKNIQYF
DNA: TGTGCCAGCAGTGCATCAGGGGTAGCCAAAAACATTCAGTACTTC

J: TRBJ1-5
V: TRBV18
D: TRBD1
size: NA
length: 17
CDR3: CASSRSLGQAMNQPQHF
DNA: TGTGCCAGCTCACGCTCGCTGGGACAGGCCATGAATCAGCCCCAGCATTTT

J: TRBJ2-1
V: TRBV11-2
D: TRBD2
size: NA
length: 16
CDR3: CASSPLSGTAPMGQFF
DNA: TGTGCCAGCAGCCCACTAAGCGGGACCGCCCCAATGGGGCAGTTCTTC

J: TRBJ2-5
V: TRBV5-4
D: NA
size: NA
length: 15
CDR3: CASSGGQGLQETQYF
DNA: TGTGCCAGCAGTGGCGGGCAGGGACTCCAAGAGACCCAGTACTTC

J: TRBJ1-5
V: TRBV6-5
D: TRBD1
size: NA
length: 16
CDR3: CASSSRPGGSNQPQHF
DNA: TGTGCCAGCAGTTCCCGGCCAGGGGGATCAAATCAGCCCCAGCATTTT

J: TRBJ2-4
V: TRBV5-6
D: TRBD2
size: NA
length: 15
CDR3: CASSFNSGGKNIQYF
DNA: TGTGCCAGCAGCTTCAACTCCGGGGGGAAAAACATTCAGTACTTC

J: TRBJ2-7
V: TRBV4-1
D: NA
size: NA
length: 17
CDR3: CASSQDPGGIRSYEQYF
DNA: TGCGCCAGCAGCCAAGACCCCGGGGGAATCAGGTCCTACGAGCAGTACTTC

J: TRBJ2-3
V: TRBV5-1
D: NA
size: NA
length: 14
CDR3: CASSPRQGIGTQYF
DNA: TGCGCCAGCAGCCCCCGCCAGGGGATTGGCACGCAGTATTTT

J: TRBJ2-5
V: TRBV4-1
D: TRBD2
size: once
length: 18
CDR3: CASSQEGTSGSKRETQYF
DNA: TGCGCCAGCAGCCAAGAAGGGACTAGCGGGAGTAAACGAGAGACCCAGTACTTC